This T cell receptor beta chain appears in the sequencing data of a study of T-cell reconstitution after alpha-beta-depleted transplantation in children. Study-level results: Some patients owed their high day-60 TCRbeta diversity to surviving recipient T cells and thymic progenitors. It was reported that alpha-beta T cells came from several hundred expanded graft clones (about two months after transplant). When one year had passed after transplant, most T-cell counts and diversity came from newly produced T cells.

A library of TCRbeta sequences, prepared with unique molecular identifiers, was generated. One entry per CDR3 protein, called by TCRdb with MiXCR from the PCR reads. The sample holds a few hundred thousand distinct CDR3 sequences, about a quarter seen once. Notes on this clonotype: The antigen remains undetermined.

CDR3 length: 13 amino acids. Germline loops: CDR1 LNHDA, CDR2 SQIVND (reference sequence). Between the trimmed V and J ends, which lost 1 base and 5 bases, there was a span of 8 bases. The genes are TRBV19 and TRBJ2-5, with no clear D. Source: PBMCs, taken before TCRalphabeta/CD19-depleted stem cell transplant. This clonotype originated in a boy under two years old with Wiskott-Aldrich syndrome, due to receive a stem cell transplant. The CDR3 reads CASSIAVAETQYF. The CDR3 DNA reads as TGTGCCAGTAGTATAGCGGTGGCGGAGACCCAGTACTTC.